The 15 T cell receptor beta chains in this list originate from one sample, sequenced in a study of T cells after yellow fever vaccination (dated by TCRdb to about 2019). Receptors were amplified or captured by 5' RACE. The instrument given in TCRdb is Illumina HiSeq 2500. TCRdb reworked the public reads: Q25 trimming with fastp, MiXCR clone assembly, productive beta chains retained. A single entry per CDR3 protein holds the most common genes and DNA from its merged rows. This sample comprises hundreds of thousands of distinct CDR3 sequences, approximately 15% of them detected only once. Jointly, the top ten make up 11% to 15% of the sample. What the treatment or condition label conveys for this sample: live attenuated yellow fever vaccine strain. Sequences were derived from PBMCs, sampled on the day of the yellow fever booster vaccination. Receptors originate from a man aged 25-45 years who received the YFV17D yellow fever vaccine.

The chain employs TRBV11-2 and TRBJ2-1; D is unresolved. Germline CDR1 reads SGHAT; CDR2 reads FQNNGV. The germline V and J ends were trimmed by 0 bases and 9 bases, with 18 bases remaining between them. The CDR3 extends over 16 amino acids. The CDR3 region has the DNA TGTGCCAGCAGCTTAGATCTCGGGCGCATAGCCTTTGAGCAGTTCTTC. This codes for CASSLDLGRIAFEQFF.

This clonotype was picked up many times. The CDR3 reads CASSPYGSTDTQYF. The CDR3 coding sequence is TGTGCCAGCTCACCTTATGGGTCCACAGATACGCAGTATTTT. The J gene is TRBJ2-3, the V gene TRBV18; D call uncertain. The germline V gene encodes CDR1 KGHSH and CDR2 LQKENI. The CDR3 covers 14 residues. Between the trimmed V and J ends, which lost 3 bases and 2 bases, there was a span of 9 bases.

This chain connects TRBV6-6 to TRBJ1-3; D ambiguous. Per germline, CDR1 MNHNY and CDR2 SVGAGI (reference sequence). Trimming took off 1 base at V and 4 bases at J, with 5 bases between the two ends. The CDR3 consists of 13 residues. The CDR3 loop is CASSYYPGNTIYF. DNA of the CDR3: TGTGCCAGCAGTTACTACCCCGGAAACACCATATATTTT.

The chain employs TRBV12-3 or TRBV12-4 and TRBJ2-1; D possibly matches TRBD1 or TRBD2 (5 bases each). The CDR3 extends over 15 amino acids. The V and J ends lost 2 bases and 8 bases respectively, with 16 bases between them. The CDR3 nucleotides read TGTGCCAGCAGTTTAAGGGGAGTATCCCGTTATGAGCAGTTCTTC. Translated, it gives CASSLRGVSRYEQFF.

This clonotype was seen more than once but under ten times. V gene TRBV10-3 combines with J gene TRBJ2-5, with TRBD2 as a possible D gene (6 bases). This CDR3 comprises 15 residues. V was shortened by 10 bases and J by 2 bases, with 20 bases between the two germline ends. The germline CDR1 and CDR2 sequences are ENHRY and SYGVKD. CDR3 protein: CATNPELREQETQYF. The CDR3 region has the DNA TGTGCCACTAACCCCGAATTGCGGGAACAAGAGACCCAGTACTTC.

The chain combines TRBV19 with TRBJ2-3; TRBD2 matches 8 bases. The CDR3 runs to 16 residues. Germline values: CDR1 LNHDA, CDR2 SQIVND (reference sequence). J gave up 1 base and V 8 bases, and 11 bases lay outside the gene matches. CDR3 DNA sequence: TGTGCCAGTCACAGCGGGAGAACCGCTGGCACAGATACGCAGTATTTT. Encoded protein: CASHSGRTAGTDTQYF. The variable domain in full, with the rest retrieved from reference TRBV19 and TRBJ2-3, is DGGITQSPKYLFRKEGQNVTLSCEQNLNHDAMYWYRQDPGQGLRLIYYSQIVNDFQKGDIAEGYSVSREKKESFPLTVTSAQKNPTAFYLCASHSGRTAGTDTQYFGPGTRLTVL.

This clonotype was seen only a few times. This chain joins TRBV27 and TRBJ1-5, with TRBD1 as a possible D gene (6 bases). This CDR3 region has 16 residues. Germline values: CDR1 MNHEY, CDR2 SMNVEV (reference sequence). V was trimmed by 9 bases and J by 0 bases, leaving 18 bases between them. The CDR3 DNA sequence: TGTGCCAGTCCCAGACGGGACACCCATAGCAATCAGCCCCAGCATTTT. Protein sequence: CASPRRDTHSNQPQHF.

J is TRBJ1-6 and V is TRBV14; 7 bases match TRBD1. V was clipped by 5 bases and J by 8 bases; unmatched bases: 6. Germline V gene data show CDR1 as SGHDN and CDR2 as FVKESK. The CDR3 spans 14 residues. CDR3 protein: CASSFRDSYSPLHF. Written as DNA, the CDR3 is TGTGCCAGCAGCTTCCGGGACAGTTATTCACCCCTCCACTTT. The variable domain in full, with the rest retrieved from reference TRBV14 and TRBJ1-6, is EAGVTQFPSHSVIEKGQTVTLRCDPISGHDNLYWYRRVMGKEIKFLLHFVKESKQDESGMPNNRFLAERTGGTYSTLKVQPAELEDSGVYFCASSFRDSYSPLHFGNGTRLTVT.

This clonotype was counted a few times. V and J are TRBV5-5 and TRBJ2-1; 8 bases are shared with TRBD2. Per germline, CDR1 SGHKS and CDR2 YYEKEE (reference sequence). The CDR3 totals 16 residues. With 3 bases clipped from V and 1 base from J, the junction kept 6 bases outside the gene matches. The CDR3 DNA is TGTGCCAGCAGCTCACAGAGCGGGAGATCCTACAATGAGCAGTTCTTC. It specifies CASSSQSGRSYNEQFF.

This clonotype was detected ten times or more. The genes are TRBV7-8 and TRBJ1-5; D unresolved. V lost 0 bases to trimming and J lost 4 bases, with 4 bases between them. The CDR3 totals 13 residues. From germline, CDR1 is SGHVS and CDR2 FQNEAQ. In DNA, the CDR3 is TGTGCCAGCAGCTTAGCGGAAAATCAGCCCCAGCATTTT. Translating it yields CASSLAENQPQHF.

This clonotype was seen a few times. Written as DNA, the CDR3 is TGTGCCAGCAGCCGCATGGGCGGGAGAAGCCAAGAGACCCAGTACTTC. Translation gives CASSRMGGRSQETQYF. V usage is TRBV11-2 and J usage is TRBJ2-5; 7 bases line up with TRBD2. CDR1 is SGHAT and CDR2 is FQNNGV in the germline V gene. The length of the CDR3 is 16 residues. Trimming at V came to 5 bases and at J to 1 base, leaving 10 bases not matched to a gene.

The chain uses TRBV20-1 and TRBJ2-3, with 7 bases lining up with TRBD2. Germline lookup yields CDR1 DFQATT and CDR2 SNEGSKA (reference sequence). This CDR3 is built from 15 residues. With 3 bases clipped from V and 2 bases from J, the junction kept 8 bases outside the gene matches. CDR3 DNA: TGCAGTGCTAGTTTTGCGGGAGAGAACACAGATACGCAGTATTTT. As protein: CSASFAGENTDTQYF.

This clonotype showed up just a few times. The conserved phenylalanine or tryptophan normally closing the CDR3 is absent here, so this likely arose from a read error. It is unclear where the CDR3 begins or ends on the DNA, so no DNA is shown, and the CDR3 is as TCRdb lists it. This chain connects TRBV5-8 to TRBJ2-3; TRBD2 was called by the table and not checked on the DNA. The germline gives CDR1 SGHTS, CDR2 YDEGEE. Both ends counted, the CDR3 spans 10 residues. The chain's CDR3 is CASSLAWVGN.

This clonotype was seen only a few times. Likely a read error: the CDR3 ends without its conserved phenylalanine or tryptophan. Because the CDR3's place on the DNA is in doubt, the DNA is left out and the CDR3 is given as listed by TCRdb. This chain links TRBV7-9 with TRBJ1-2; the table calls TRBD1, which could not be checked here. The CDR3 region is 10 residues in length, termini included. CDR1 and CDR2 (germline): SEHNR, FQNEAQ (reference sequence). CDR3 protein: CASSMGQVEV.

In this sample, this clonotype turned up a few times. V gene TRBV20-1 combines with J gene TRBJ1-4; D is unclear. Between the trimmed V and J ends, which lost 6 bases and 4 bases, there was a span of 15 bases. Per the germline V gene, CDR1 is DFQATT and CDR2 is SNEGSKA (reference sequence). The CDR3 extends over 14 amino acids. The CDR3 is CSALDRRLNEKLFF. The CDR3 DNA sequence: TGCAGTGCCCTCGACCGGCGACTTAATGAAAAACTGTTTTTT.